This T cell receptor beta chain was recovered during a study of blood T cell repertoires in COVID-19. Overall study context: COVID-19 samples collected from the United States, Italy and Spain covered acute and convalescent phases. PBMCs, B-cell-depleted T cells, or T cells were the source of the cDNA or gDNA that made up the material.

About this clone itself: A read error may be the cause here, since a much bigger clone is one base away. The same CDR3 can be traced to other DNA sequences in this sample.

Per germline, CDR1 MNHEY and CDR2 SVGAGI. The CDR3 is 14 residues long. Original methodology: Nucleated cell counts were estimated from reference gene primer amplification. Libraries were prepared by immunoSEQ multiplex PCR; TCRdb keeps only in-frame clonotypes and omits some of them. V, J and clone size reflect that table, while D and trimming were determined from the DNA. The sample includes fewer than 150,000 clones, around 87% seen only once; the top ten take 18%. The V and J genes are TRBV6-5 and TRBJ2-7, with 7 bases fitting TRBD1. This receptor was taken from a woman aged 45-65 years who had recovered from COVID-19. The sample taken for sequencing was peripheral blood. CDR3 nucleotide sequence: TGTGCCAGCAGTTCCCCGACAGGGTCCTACGAGCAATACTTC. This encodes CASSSPTGSYEQYF.